The 18 T cell receptor beta chains below come from one sample, sequenced in a study of cytomegalovirus exposure and HLA in healthy donors. Produced via immunoSEQ multiplex PCR; TCRdb's table is partial and in-frame only. Of 110,000 to 150,000 clones in the sample, roughly 87% were seen once. Input material: PBMCs. These receptors came from a woman between 18 and 30 years old in good health and CMV-seropositive.

This rearrangement joins TRBV6-5 to TRBJ2-7; D is undetermined. This CDR3 comprises 14 residues. V was clipped by 1 base and J by 3 bases, with 10 bases between them. Germline V gene sequence: CDR1 MNHEY, CDR2 SVGAGI. In DNA, the CDR3 is TGTGCCAGCAGTTACTGGGCACAGAACTACGAGCAGTACTTC. Translating it yields CASSYWAQNYEQYF.

About this clone itself: At the DNA level, this CDR3 is encoded by other sequences in the same sample as well. The gene calls are TRBV28 and TRBJ2-7, with 7 bases lining up with TRBD1. Germline lookup yields CDR1 MDHEN and CDR2 SYDVKM. CDR3 length: 13 residues. Trimming cost V 3 bases and J 2 bases; bases outside gene matches: 1. The CDR3 reads CASSLRGPYEQYF. The DNA for the CDR3 is TGTGCCAGCAGTTTGAGGGGGCCCTACGAGCAGTACTTC.

The gene calls are TRBV2 and TRBJ1-2; D may be TRBD1 (5 bases). Looked up from germline, CDR1 is SNHLY and CDR2 is FYNNEI. V lost 3 bases and J lost 3, with 14 bases in between. CDR3 size: 15 residues. CDR3 protein: CASSDPGSIDYGYTF. CDR3 nucleotides: TGTGCCAGCAGTGACCCAGGGTCGATTGACTATGGCTACACCTTC.

This chain connects TRBV7-8 to TRBJ1-1; 9 positions match TRBD1. The CDR3 loop spans 16 amino acids. J lost 5 bases, V lost 2 bases, and 9 bases had no gene match. Germline V gene lookup returns CDR1 SGHVS and CDR2 FQNEAQ. The CDR3 sequence is CASSLPTGGAETEAFF. The CDR3 region has the DNA TGTGCCAGCAGCTTACCAACAGGGGGCGCAGAAACTGAAGCTTTCTTT.

The chain couples TRBV30 to TRBJ1-6; 7 positions match TRBD1. The CDR3 has 15 residues. After removal of 8 bases from V and 9 bases from J, the junction contained 16 bases not matched to a gene. Germline V gene data show CDR1 as GTSNPN and CDR2 as SVGIG (reference sequence). The CDR3 DNA follows: TGTGCCGGGCTCTACCGGGGGACAGCAGGTTCACCCCTCCACTTT. Its protein product is CAGLYRGTAGSPLHF.

The table lists this clone with many counts. The J gene is TRBJ1-1, the V gene TRBV7-9, with D possibly being TRBD1 (6 bases). V was trimmed by 3 bases and J by 5 bases, leaving 13 bases between them. Germline CDR1 and CDR2: SEHNR and FQNEAQ (reference sequence). The CDR3 totals 14 residues. CDR3 region: CASSFEGVGTEAFF. The DNA of the CDR3 is TGTGCCAGCAGCTTCGAGGGGGTAGGGACTGAAGCTTTCTTT. Together with reference TRBV7-9 and TRBJ1-1, the CDR3 gives the full variable domain: DTGVSQNPRHKITKRGQNVTFRCDPISEHNRLYWYRQTLGQGPEFLTYFQNEAQLEKSRLLSDRFSAERPKGSFSTLEIQRTEQGDSAMYLCASSFEGVGTEAFFGQGTRLTVV.

The rearrangement joins TRBV4-2 to TRBJ2-7; 10 bases are shared with TRBD2. Germline loops: CDR1 LGHNA, CDR2 YNFKEQ. J lost 0 bases, V lost 0 bases, and 5 bases had no gene match. This CDR3 contains 17 residues. The CDR3 nucleotides are TGTGCCAGCAGCCAAGACGTCGGGACTAGCGTCTCCTACGAGCAGTACTTC. Encoded protein: CASSQDVGTSVSYEQYF.

The CDR3 sequence: CAWSELGLLYEQYF. The CDR3 DNA reads as TGTGCCTGGAGTGAGCTAGGCCTCTTATACGAGCAGTACTTC. The chain joins TRBV30 to TRBJ2-7; D remains ambiguous. V lost 1 base and J lost 4, with 14 bases in between. Looked up from germline, CDR1 is GTSNPN and CDR2 is SVGIG (reference sequence). This CDR3 comprises 14 residues.

The chain has TRBV9 and TRBJ2-3; 8 bases match TRBD2. Germline CDR1 reads SGDLS; CDR2 reads YYNGEE. V shed 0 bases and J 6 bases; nucleotides not matched to a gene: 9. The CDR3 runs to 16 residues. The CDR3 loop is CASSVAQAGGQDTQYF. CDR3 DNA sequence: TGTGCCAGCAGCGTAGCTCAGGCGGGGGGCCAGGATACGCAGTATTTT.

This clone occurred a few times. V gene TRBV6-1 combines with J gene TRBJ1-1; maybe TRBD1 (6 bases). V gave up 5 bases and J gave up 1 base, with 14 bases separating them. The CDR3 spans 15 residues. CDR1 and CDR2 (germline): MNHNS, SASEGT. CDR3 loop: CASSSSRTENTEAFF. The CDR3 DNA reads TGTGCCAGCAGTTCGTCAAGGACAGAGAACACTGAAGCTTTCTTT.

The V call is TRBV2, the J call TRBJ2-3, with 8 bases aligning to TRBD2. The V gene's germline CDR1 is SNHLY and CDR2 FYNNEI. Trimming removed 6 bases from V and 10 bases from J; junction bases left unmatched: 12. CDR3 size: 14 residues. The chain's CDR3 is CASRRPGGPQSQYF. CDR3 bases: TGTGCCAGCAGACGTCCGGGGGGGCCCCAATCGCAGTATTTT.

V usage is TRBV9 and J usage is TRBJ2-3; a possible D gene is TRBD2 (5 bases). CDR3 size: 16 residues. With 4 bases removed from V and 0 bases from J, the gap between germline ends came to 15 bases. In germline, CDR1 is SGDLS, CDR2 YYNGEE. CDR3 protein: CASSPQLGTSTDTQYF. CDR3 coding DNA: TGTGCCAGCAGCCCGCAACTAGGCACTAGCACAGATACGCAGTATTTT.

V usage is TRBV7-9 and J usage is TRBJ2-3; D is ambiguous. Germline V gives CDR1 SEHNR, CDR2 FQNEAQ (reference sequence). The CDR3 spans 15 residues. V gave up 3 bases and J gave up 0 bases, with 10 bases separating them. CDR3 bases: TGTGCCAGCAGCTTTGCAGGCCCTAGCACAGATACGCAGTATTTT. It yields the protein CASSFAGPSTDTQYF.

The chain joins TRBV11-2 to TRBJ1-2, with 7 nucleotides matching TRBD1. Unmatched junction bases numbered 8, after V lost 7 bases and J lost 0 bases. This CDR3 has 15 residues. Germline V gene data show CDR1 as SGHAT and CDR2 as FQNNGV. This CDR3 is CASTSGGKTNYGYTF. In DNA, the CDR3 is TGTGCCAGCACCTCAGGGGGGAAGACTAACTATGGCTACACCTTC.

The chain has TRBV29-1 and TRBJ1-2; the D gene is possibly TRBD1 (6 bases). There are 12 residues in the CDR3. V was cut by 6 bases and J by 8 bases, with 16 bases left in between. In germline, CDR1 is SQVTM, CDR2 ANQGSEA. CDR3 sequence reads: CSVQGLIGGYTF. CDR3 nucleotide sequence: TGCAGCGTACAGGGACTAATCGGGGGCTACACCTTC. Supplemented by reference TRBV29-1 and TRBJ1-2, the full variable domain reads SAVISQKPSRDICQRGTSLTIQCQVDSQVTMMFWYRQQPGQSLTLIATANQGSEATYESGFVIDKFPISRPNLTFSTLTVSNMSPEDSSIYLCSVQGLIGGYTFGSGTRLTVV.

The V call is TRBV6-5, the J call TRBJ1-6; 11 bases are a match to TRBD1. The length of the CDR3 is 12 residues. V lost 11 bases to trimming and J lost 9 bases; unmatched junction nucleotides: 3. From germline, CDR1 is MNHEY and CDR2 SVGAGI. The CDR3, as DNA: TGTGCCGGTGGGACAGGGGGTTCACCCCTCCACTTT. It specifies CAGGTGGSPLHF.

The J gene is TRBJ2-5, the V gene TRBV11-2, with TRBD2 matching over 12 bases. J was trimmed by 5 bases and V by 4 bases; bases with no gene match: 8. Germline V CDR1 and CDR2: SGHAT, FQNNGV. The CDR3 covers 16 residues. Here the CDR3 reads CASSSSGGASGETQYF. DNA of the CDR3: TGTGCCAGCAGCTCTAGCGGGGGGGCCAGTGGTGAGACCCAGTACTTC. The entire variable domain, with the rest obtained from reference TRBV11-2 and TRBJ2-5, is as follows: EAGVAQSPRYKIIEKRQSVAFWCNPISGHATLYWYQQILGQGPKLLIQFQNNGVVDDSQLPKDRFSAERLKGVDSTLKIQPAKLEDSAVYLCASSSSGGASGETQYFGPGTRLLVL.

This CDR3 is CASSGTATNEKLFF. The CDR3 DNA is TGTGCCAGCAGCGGGACAGCAACTAATGAAAAACTGTTTTTT. The V gene is TRBV5-4, the J gene TRBJ1-4, with 7 bases matching TRBD1. After removal of 4 bases from V and 0 bases from J, the junction contained 0 bases not matched to a gene. The CDR3 totals 14 residues. Germline CDR1 and CDR2: SGHNT and YYREEE (reference sequence).